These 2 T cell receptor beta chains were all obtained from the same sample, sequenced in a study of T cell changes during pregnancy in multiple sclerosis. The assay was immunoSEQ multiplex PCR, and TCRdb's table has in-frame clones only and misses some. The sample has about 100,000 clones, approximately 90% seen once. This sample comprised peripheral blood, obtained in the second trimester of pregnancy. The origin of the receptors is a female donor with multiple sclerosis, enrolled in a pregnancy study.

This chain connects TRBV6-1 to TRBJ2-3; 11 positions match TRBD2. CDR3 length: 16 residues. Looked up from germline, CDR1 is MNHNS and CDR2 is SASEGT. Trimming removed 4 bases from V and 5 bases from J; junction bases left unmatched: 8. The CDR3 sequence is CASSGPGLAEIDTQYF. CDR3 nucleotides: TGTGCCAGCAGTGGACCGGGACTAGCGGAAATAGATACGCAGTATTTT.

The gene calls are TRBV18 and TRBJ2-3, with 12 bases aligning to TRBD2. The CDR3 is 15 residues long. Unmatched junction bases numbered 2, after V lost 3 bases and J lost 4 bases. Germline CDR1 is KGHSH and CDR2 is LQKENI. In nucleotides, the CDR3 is TGTGCCAGCTCACCTCGACTAGCGGGGGCAGATACGCAGTATTTT. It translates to CASSPRLAGADTQYF.